Below, one TCR beta chain is given with its context. This sample was included in a study of CD8 T cells in Susac syndrome. The germline V gene encodes CDR1 SQVTM and CDR2 ANQGSEA. The CDR3 runs to 12 residues. The ends were cut back, 5 bases at V and 1 base at J, with 8 bases in the middle. TCR beta from blood CD8+ and CD4+ T cells was sequenced. Negative isolation yielded CD8+ and CD4+ T cells; FACS enriched TEMRA cells. Roughly 0.45 to 1 ug RNA was reverse transcribed with random hexamers. TCRdb re-called the immunoSEQ multiplex PCR reads with MiXCR, one entry per CDR3 protein. This table holds under 200,000 distinct CDR3 sequences, 85% to 95% found once.

Sequenced sample: CD4+ T cells from PBMCs. The rearrangement links TRBV29-1 to TRBJ1-1, with a weak D call TRBD1 (5 bases). The sequence was collected from a human donor in good health. CDR3 residues: CSVQGANTEAFF. The CDR3 coding sequence is TGCAGCGTTCAGGGTGCGAACACTGAAGCTTTCTTT.